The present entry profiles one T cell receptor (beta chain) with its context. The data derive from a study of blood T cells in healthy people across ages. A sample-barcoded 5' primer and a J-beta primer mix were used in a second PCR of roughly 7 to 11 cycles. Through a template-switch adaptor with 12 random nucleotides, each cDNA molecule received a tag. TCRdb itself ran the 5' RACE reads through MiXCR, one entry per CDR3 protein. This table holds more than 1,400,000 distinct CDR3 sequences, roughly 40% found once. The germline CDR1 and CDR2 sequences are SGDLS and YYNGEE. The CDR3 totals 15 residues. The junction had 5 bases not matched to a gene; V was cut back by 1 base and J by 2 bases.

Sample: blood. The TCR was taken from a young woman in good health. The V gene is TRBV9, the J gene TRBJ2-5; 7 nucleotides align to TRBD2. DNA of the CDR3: TGTGCCAGCAGCGTACGTTTTAGCGGGCAAGAGACCCAGTACTTC. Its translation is CASSVRFSGQETQYF.